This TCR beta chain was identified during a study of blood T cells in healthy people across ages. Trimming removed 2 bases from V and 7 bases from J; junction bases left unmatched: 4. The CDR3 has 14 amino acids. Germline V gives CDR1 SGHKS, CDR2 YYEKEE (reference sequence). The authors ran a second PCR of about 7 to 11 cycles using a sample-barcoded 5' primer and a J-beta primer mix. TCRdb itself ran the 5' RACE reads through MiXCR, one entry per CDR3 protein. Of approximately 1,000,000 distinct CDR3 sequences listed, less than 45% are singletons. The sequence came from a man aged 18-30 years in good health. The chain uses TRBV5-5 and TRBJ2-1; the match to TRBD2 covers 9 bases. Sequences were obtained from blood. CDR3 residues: CASSFLAGRNEQFF. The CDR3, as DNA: TGTGCCAGCAGCTTCCTAGCGGGGAGGAATGAGCAGTTCTTC.